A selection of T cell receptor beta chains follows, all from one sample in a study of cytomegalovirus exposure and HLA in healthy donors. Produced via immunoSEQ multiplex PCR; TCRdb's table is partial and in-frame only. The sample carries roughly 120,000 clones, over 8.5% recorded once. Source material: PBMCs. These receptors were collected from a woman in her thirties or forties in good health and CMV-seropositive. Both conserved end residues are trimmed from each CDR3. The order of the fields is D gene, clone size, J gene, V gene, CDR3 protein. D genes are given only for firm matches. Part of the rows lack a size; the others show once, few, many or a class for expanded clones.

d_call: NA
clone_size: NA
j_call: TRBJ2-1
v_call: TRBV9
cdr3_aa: ASSVEVGASYNEQF

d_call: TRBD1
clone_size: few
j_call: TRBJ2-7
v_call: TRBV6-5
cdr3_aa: ASSKDRAGEQY

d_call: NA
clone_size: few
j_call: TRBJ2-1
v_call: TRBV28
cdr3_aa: ASSFSDTDLYNEQF

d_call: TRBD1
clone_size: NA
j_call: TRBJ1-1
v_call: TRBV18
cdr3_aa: ASSPGQGRAEAF

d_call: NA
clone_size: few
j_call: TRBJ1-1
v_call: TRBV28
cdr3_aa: ASSLPGRSDAF

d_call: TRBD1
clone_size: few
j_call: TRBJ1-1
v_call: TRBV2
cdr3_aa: ASGDREAF

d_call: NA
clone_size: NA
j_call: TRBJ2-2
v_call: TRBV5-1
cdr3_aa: ASSKREVGELF

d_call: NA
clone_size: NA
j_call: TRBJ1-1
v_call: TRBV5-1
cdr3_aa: ASSPTGLNTEAF

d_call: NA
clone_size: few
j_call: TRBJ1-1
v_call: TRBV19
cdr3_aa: ASTSFRGGNTEAF

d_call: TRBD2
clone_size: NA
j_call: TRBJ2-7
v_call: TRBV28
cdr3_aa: ASSALGGLSYEQY